Shown below are 5 T cell receptor beta chains from a single sample sequenced in a study of cytomegalovirus exposure and HLA in healthy donors. PCR primers comprised 60 Vbeta and 13 Jbeta primers. Using immunoSEQ multiplex PCR, the repertoire was profiled, and TCRdb retains in-frame clones only, with some absent. The sample shows 95,000 to 100,000 clones, 60% to 80% of them seen only once. Sequences were obtained from PBMCs. The receptors stem from a female donor in good health and CMV-seronegative.

The V gene is TRBV28, the J gene TRBJ2-7; a possible D gene is TRBD2 (7 bases). CDR1 and CDR2 from the germline V gene are MDHEN and SYDVKM. V lost 5 bases to trimming and J lost 2 bases, with 28 bases between them. This CDR3 has 19 residues. The CDR3 loop is CASSPRGAWAGRGAYEQYF. Here the CDR3 DNA reads TGTGCCAGCAGTCCTAGAGGGGCATGGGCAGGGAGGGGGGCCTACGAGCAGTACTTC.

The chain employs TRBV9 and TRBJ2-1; 10 bases match TRBD1. The germline V gene has CDR1 SGDLS and CDR2 YYNGEE. After removal of 4 bases from V and 1 base from J, the junction contained 5 bases not matched to a gene. CDR3 length equals 16 residues. CDR3 DNA sequence: TGTGCCAGCAGCAGCCGGGACAGGGGTTCCTACAATGAGCAGTTCTTC. This encodes CASSSRDRGSYNEQFF.

This chain connects TRBV29-1 to TRBJ2-7; no clear D gene. CDR3 length equals 13 residues. V lost 0 bases and J lost 2, with 8 bases in between. Per the germline V gene, CDR1 is SQVTM and CDR2 is ANQGSEA. CDR3 amino acids: CSVEEDTAYEQYF. The DNA for the CDR3 is TGCAGCGTTGAAGAAGACACGGCCTACGAGCAGTACTTC.

This clone was seen only a few times. The rearrangement joins TRBV7-8 to TRBJ1-5; TRBD1 is a possible D gene (6 bases). CDR3 size: 16 residues. V was trimmed by 5 bases and J by 0 bases, leaving 14 bases between them. Germline CDR1 and CDR2: SGHVS and FQNEAQ. CDR3: CASSPRTGYSNQPQHF. For the CDR3, the DNA is TGTGCCAGCAGCCCCCGAACAGGGTATAGCAATCAGCCCCAGCATTTT.

The rearrangement joins TRBV28 to TRBJ1-2; 9 bases are a match to TRBD1. Germline V gene data show CDR1 as MDHEN and CDR2 as SYDVKM. The V gene end was trimmed by 6 bases and the J gene end by 8 bases; junction bases not matched to a gene: 4. This CDR3 has 12 amino acids. The DNA for the CDR3 is TGTGCCAGCAGGTACAGGGGGCTCGGCTACACCTTC. This encodes CASRYRGLGYTF.